The 10 T cell receptor beta chains reported below all come from one sample, sequenced in a study of shared clonotypes between healthy human individuals (dated by TCRdb to the early 2020s). Libraries were built with the immunoSEQ multiplex PCR assay. TCRdb obtained this table from immuneACCESS and retained in-frame rearrangements with V and J assigned. These tables miss some clones; where compared with another copy, unresolved V genes account for less than half of the shortfall, and the remainder is unexplained. The sample has some 1,900,000 clones on record, just under 95% of them singletons. Of the sample, 1.2% falls within the top ten clones. For the CD8 naive samples, CD45RO-negative cells were positively selected for CCR7, yielding a CD45RA+CCR7+ population from which TemRA cells were excluded. Sequences were obtained from naive CD8+ T cells sorted from blood. The cell subset or site label, read with the paper, signifies: CD45RA+CCR7+. Receptors were obtained from a man aged 18-30 years in good health.

The chain carries TRBV6-1 and TRBJ2-1, with D possibly TRBD1 on 6 matching bases. The germline V gene encodes CDR1 MNHNS and CDR2 SASEGT. This CDR3 comprises 17 residues. With 4 bases removed from V and 7 bases from J, the gap between germline ends came to 23 bases. The CDR3 loop is CASSADRSLTLWNEQFF. Here the CDR3 DNA reads TGTGCCAGCAGTGCGGACAGATCCCTAACACTCTGGAATGAGCAGTTCTTC.

The chain has TRBV27 and TRBJ2-3; D ambiguous. The CDR3 loop spans 14 amino acids. The V gene lost 3 bases and the J gene lost 3 bases, with 10 bases spanning the gap. The germline CDR1 and CDR2 sequences are MNHEY and SMNVEV (reference sequence). CDR3 sequence reads: CASSLMGRTDTQYF. The DNA of the CDR3 is TGTGCCAGCAGTTTGATGGGCAGAACAGATACGCAGTATTTT.

The chain carries TRBV7-3 and TRBJ1-1; 8 nucleotides align to TRBD1. Germline V gene data show CDR1 as SGHTA and CDR2 as FQGTGA. V dropped 11 bases and J dropped 6; count of bases not matched to a gene: 17. This CDR3 is built from 15 residues. CDR3 sequence reads: CAGNRTQGAAAEAFF. As DNA, the CDR3 is TGTGCCGGGAACCGAACCCAGGGGGCCGCTGCTGAAGCTTTCTTT.

The chain employs TRBV7-9 and TRBJ2-3; possibly TRBD1 for D (6 bases). The V gene's germline CDR1 is SEHNR and CDR2 FQNEAQ (reference sequence). V was clipped by 5 bases and J by 2 bases, with 17 bases between them. There are 16 residues in the CDR3. CDR3 bases: TGTGCCAGCAGCCCCCCCAGGGGTAGGATCACAGATACGCAGTATTTT. Translation gives CASSPPRGRITDTQYF.

This clone was seen only once. V gene TRBV4-1 combines with J gene TRBJ1-2, with D perhaps TRBD1 (5 bases). There are 18 residues in the CDR3. Between the trimmed V and J ends, which lost 3 bases and 5 bases, there was a span of 25 bases. CDR1 MGHRA and CDR2 YSYEKL come from the germline V gene. CDR3 sequence reads: CASSQDVGSGRVTYGYTF. CDR3 DNA sequence: TGCGCCAGCAGCCAGGATGTGGGATCGGGACGGGTAACTTATGGCTACACCTTC.

The V gene is TRBV14, the J gene TRBJ2-1, with 8 bases matching TRBD2. Germline CDR1 reads SGHDN; CDR2 reads FVKESK. With V trimmed by 3 bases and J by 4 bases, 8 bases remained unmatched. The CDR3 totals 16 residues. The CDR3 region is CASSHRAGVGYNEQFF. Written as DNA, the CDR3 is TGTGCCAGCAGCCACCGAGCGGGAGTGGGTTACAATGAGCAGTTCTTC. Based on the CDR3 plus reference TRBV14 and TRBJ2-1, the full variable domain is EAGVTQFPSHSVIEKGQTVTLRCDPISGHDNLYWYRRVMGKEIKFLLHFVKESKQDESGMPNNRFLAERTGGTYSTLKVQPAELEDSGVYFCASSHRAGVGYNEQFFGPGTRLTVL.

The chain links TRBV11-2 to TRBJ2-5; the match to TRBD2 covers 9 bases. This CDR3 spans 15 amino acids. CDR1 and CDR2 (germline): SGHAT, FQNNGV. V was clipped by 2 bases and J by 6 bases; unmatched bases: 7. DNA for the CDR3: TGTGCCAGCAGCTTAAGTGGCGGGGGGGAGAAGACCCAGTACTTC. Encoded protein: CASSLSGGGEKTQYF.

The rearrangement joins TRBV12-5 to TRBJ1-5; D might be TRBD1 (5 bases). Per the germline V gene, CDR1 is LGHNT and CDR2 is FRNRAP. This CDR3 is built from 15 residues. Trimming stripped 6 bases from V and 7 bases from J, with 19 bases between. The CDR3 DNA sequence: TGTGCTAGTGGCCCCCACAGGAGGCCCAACCAGCCCCAGCATTTT. Translated: CASGPHRRPNQPQHF.

This sequence joins TRBV30 and TRBJ1-1, with D perhaps matching TRBD1 (5 bases). CDR3 length: 12 residues. With 3 bases removed from V and 8 bases from J, the gap between germline ends came to 13 bases. Germline V gives CDR1 GTSNPN, CDR2 SVGIG (reference sequence). The CDR3 DNA reads as TGTGCCTGGAGCTCCGGGGCCCCCGAAGCTTTCTTT. Protein product: CAWSSGAPEAFF. Looking up the rest from reference TRBV30 and TRBJ1-1 gives the full variable domain: SQTIHQWPATLVQPVGSPLSLECTVEGTSNPNLYWYRQAAGRGLQLLFYSVGIGQISSEVPQNLSASRPQDRQFILSSKKLLLSDSGFYLCAWSSGAPEAFFGQGTRLTVV.

The V and J genes are TRBV5-4 and TRBJ1-1; no reliable D call. Trimming left V 2 bases short and J 0 bases short, with 8 bases between. This CDR3 is 14 amino acids long. The V gene's germline CDR1 is SGHNT and CDR2 YYREEE (reference sequence). CDR3 nucleotides: TGTGCCAGCAGCTTTGGGGATTTGAACACTGAAGCTTTCTTT. This encodes CASSFGDLNTEAFF.